Listed below are T cell receptor beta chains from one sample, sequenced in a study of response to subunit inactivated influenza vaccine. One entry per CDR3 protein results from TCRdb running MiXCR on the RT-PCR reads. The sample yields about 700,000 distinct CDR3 sequences, around 13% seen once. The input for sequencing was PBMCs from blood, taken around two weeks before vaccination. These receptors came from a man aged 45-65 years who received an inactivated influenza vaccine. Both conserved end residues are part of each CDR3. The order of the fields is clone size, V gene, D gene, J gene, CDR3 protein, CDR3 DNA. A D gene is named only where the DNA matches it firmly. Size is omitted from some rows. Given values are once, few, many or a class for expanded clones.

clone size: NA; V gene: TRBV30; D gene: NA; J gene: TRBJ2-3; CDR3 protein: CAWSSGRLVAADTQYF; CDR3 DNA: TGTGCCTGGAGCTCCGGGCGACTAGTCGCGGCAGATACGCAGTATTTT
clone size: NA; V gene: TRBV20-1; D gene: TRBD1; J gene: TRBJ1-5; CDR3 protein: CSASRQGAREPQHF; CDR3 DNA: TGCAGTGCTAGTAGGCAGGGGGCGAGGGAACCCCAGCATTTT
clone size: NA; V gene: TRBV7-2; D gene: NA; J gene: TRBJ2-7; CDR3 protein: CASSLGPKAMDEQYF; CDR3 DNA: TGTGCCAGCAGCTTAGGGCCGAAAGCTATGGACGAGCAGTACTTC
clone size: NA; V gene: TRBV7-8; D gene: NA; J gene: TRBJ1-6; CDR3 protein: CASSPLGRDNSPLHF; CDR3 DNA: TGTGCCAGCAGCCCCTTGGGCAGAGATAATTCACCCCTCCACTTT
clone size: many; V gene: TRBV6-1; D gene: NA; J gene: TRBJ1-6; CDR3 protein: CASTETRNSPLHF; CDR3 DNA: TGTGCCAGCACCGAAACCAGGAATTCACCCCTCCACTTT
clone size: NA; V gene: TRBV18; D gene: NA; J gene: TRBJ2-3; CDR3 protein: CASSPPERTTDTQYF; CDR3 DNA: TGTGCCAGCTCACCACCGGAGCGGACCACAGATACGCAGTATTTT
clone size: many; V gene: TRBV7-9; D gene: NA; J gene: TRBJ2-3; CDR3 protein: CASSFRVSGTQYF; CDR3 DNA: TGTGCCAGCAGCTTCCGGGTGTCTGGGACGCAGTATTTT
clone size: few; V gene: TRBV12-3/TRBV12-4; D gene: NA; J gene: TRBJ1-3; CDR3 protein: CASSPPSFSGNTIYF; CDR3 DNA: TGTGCCAGCAGCCCTCCGAGCTTCTCTGGAAACACCATATATTTT
clone size: NA; V gene: TRBV4-1; D gene: TRBD2; J gene: TRBJ2-7; CDR3 protein: CASSPLAGSPYEQYF; CDR3 DNA: TGCGCCAGCAGCCCGCTAGCGGGGTCCCCCTACGAGCAGTACTTC
clone size: few; V gene: TRBV20-1; D gene: NA; J gene: TRBJ2-5; CDR3 protein: CSARWGDYQETQYF; CDR3 DNA: TGCAGTGCTAGATGGGGCGATTACCAAGAGACCCAGTACTTC
clone size: NA; V gene: TRBV29-1; D gene: NA; J gene: TRBJ1-2; CDR3 protein: CSAQTDGYTF; CDR3 DNA: TGCAGCGCTCAGACAGATGGCTACACCTTC
clone size: many; V gene: TRBV11-3; D gene: TRBD1; J gene: TRBJ2-2; CDR3 protein: CASSDRITGELFF; CDR3 DNA: TGTGCCAGTTCGGACAGGATTACCGGGGAGCTGTTTTTT
clone size: NA; V gene: TRBV12-3/TRBV12-4; D gene: NA; J gene: TRBJ2-1; CDR3 protein: CASSPDGTLGGEQFF; CDR3 DNA: TGTGCCAGCAGCCCCGACGGGACCTTAGGCGGTGAGCAGTTCTTC
clone size: many; V gene: TRBV5-1; D gene: NA; J gene: TRBJ2-3; CDR3 protein: CASSDRTGTDTQYF; CDR3 DNA: TGCGCCAGCAGCGATAGGACAGGCACAGATACGCAGTATTTT
clone size: NA; V gene: TRBV20-1; D gene: TRBD1; J gene: TRBJ1-6; CDR3 protein: CSATQGAVNSPLHF; CDR3 DNA: TGCAGTGCTACTCAGGGGGCGGTTAATTCACCCCTCCACTTT